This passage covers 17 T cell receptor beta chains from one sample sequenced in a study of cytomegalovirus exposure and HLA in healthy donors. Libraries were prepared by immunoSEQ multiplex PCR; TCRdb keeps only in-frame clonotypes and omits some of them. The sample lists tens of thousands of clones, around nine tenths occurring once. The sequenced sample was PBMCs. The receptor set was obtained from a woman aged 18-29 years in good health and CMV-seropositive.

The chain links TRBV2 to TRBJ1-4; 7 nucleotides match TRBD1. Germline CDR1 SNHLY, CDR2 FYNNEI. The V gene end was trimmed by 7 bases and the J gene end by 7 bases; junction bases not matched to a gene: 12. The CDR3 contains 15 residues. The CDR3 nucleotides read TGTGCCAGCACCCAGCAGGGGGAGGAGGGTGAAAAACTGTTTTTT. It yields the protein CASTQQGEEGEKLFF.

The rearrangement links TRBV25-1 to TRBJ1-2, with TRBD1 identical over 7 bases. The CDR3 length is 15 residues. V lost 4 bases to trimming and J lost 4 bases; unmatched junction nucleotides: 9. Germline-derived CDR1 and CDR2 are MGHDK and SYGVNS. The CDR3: CASSGDREYSYGYTF. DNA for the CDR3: TGTGCCAGCAGTGGTGACAGGGAGTATAGCTATGGCTACACCTTC.

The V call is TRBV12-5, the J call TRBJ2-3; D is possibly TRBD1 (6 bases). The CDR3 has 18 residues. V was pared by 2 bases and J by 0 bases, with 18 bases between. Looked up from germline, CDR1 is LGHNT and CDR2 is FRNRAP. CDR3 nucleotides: TGTGCTAGTGGTTTGATAATGGACGGACAGACTAGCACAGATACGCAGTATTTT. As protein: CASGLIMDGQTSTDTQYF.

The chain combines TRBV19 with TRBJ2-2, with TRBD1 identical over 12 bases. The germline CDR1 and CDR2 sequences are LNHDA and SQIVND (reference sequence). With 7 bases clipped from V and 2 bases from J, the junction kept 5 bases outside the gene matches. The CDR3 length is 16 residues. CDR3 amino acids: CASTRGQGANTGELFF. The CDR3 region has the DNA TGTGCCAGTACCCGGGGACAGGGGGCAAACACCGGGGAGCTGTTTTTT. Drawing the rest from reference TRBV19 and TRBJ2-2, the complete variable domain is DGGITQSPKYLFRKEGQNVTLSCEQNLNHDAMYWYRQDPGQGLRLIYYSQIVNDFQKGDIAEGYSVSREKKESFPLTVTSAQKNPTAFYLCASTRGQGANTGELFFGEGSRLTVL.

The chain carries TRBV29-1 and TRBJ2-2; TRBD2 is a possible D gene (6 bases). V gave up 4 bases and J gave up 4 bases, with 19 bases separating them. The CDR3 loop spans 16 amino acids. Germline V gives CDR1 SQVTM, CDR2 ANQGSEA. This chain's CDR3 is CSVVKPGDPLTGELFF. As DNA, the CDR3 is TGCAGCGTTGTCAAGCCGGGGGACCCCCTCACCGGGGAGCTGTTTTTT.

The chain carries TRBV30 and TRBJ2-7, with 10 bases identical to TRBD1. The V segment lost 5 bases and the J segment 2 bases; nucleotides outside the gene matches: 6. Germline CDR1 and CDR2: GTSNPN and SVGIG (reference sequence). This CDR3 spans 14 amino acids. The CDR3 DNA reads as TGTGCCTGGGGATCGACAGGGGGCCCCTACGAGCAGTACTTC. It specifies CAWGSTGGPYEQYF.

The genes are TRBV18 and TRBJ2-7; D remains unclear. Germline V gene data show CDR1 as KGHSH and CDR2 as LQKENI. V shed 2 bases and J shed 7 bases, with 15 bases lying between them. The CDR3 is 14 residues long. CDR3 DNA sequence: TGTGCCAGCTCACCAGGGTCCCTATTCGGGGAGCAGTACTTC. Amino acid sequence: CASSPGSLFGEQYF. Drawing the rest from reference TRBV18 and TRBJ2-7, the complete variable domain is NAGVMQNPRHLVRRRGQEARLRCSPMKGHSHVYWYRQLPEEGLKFMVYLQKENIIDESGMPKERFSAEFPKEGPSILRIQQVVRGDSAAYFCASSPGSLFGEQYFGPGTRLTVT.

The CDR3 DNA reads as TGTGCCAGTAGGCGTCAGGAGAACACTGAAGCTTTCTTT. Translation: CASRRQENTEAFF. The chain joins TRBV19 to TRBJ1-1; D is ambiguous. The CDR3 runs 13 residues. Germline V CDR1 and CDR2: LNHDA, SQIVND (reference sequence). V lost 6 bases, J lost 1 base, and 9 bases lay in between.

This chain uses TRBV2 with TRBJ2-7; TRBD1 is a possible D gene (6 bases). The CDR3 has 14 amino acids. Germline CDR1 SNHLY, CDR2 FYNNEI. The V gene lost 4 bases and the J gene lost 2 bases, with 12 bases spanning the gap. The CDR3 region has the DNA TGTGCCAGCAGTGCATTTCGGGACACCTACGAGCAGTACTTC. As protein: CASSAFRDTYEQYF. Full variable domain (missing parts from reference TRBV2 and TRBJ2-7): EPEVTQTPSHQVTQMGQEVILRCVPISNHLYFYWYRQILGQKVEFLVSFYNNEISEKSEIFDDQFSVERPDGSNFTLKIRSTKLEDSAMYFCASSAFRDTYEQYFGPGTRLTVT.

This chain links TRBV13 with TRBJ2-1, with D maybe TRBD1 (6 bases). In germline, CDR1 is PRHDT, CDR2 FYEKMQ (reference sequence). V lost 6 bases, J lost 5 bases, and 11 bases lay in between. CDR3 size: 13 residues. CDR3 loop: CASRVRGNNEQFF. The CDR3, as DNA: TGTGCCAGCAGGGTCAGGGGTAACAATGAGCAGTTCTTC.

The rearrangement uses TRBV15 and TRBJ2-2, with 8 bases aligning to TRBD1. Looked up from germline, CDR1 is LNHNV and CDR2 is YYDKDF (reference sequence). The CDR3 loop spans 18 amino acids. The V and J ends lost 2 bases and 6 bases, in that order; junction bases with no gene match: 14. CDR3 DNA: TGTGCCACCAGCAGATTGGGAGCCGGGACAGGAGGGGCCGGGGAGCTGTTTTTT. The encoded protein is CATSRLGAGTGGAGELFF. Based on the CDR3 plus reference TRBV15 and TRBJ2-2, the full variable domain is DAMVIQNPRYQVTQFGKPVTLSCSQTLNHNVMYWYQQKSSQAPKLLFHYYDKDFNNEADTPDNFQSRRPNTSFCFLDIRSPGLGDTAMYLCATSRLGAGTGGAGELFFGEGSRLTVL.

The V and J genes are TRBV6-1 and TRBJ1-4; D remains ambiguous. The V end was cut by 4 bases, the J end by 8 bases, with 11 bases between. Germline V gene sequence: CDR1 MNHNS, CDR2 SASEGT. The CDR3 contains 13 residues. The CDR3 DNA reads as TGTGCCAGCAGTGGACTGGTAGAGGAAAAACTGTTTTTT. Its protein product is CASSGLVEEKLFF.

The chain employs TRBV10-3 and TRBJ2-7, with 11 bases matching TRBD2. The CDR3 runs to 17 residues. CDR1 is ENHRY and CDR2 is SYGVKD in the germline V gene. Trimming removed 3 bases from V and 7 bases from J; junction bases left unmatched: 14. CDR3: CAISETSGSFVGGEQYF. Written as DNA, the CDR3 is TGTGCCATCAGTGAAACTAGCGGGAGTTTTGTTGGCGGGGAGCAGTACTTC.

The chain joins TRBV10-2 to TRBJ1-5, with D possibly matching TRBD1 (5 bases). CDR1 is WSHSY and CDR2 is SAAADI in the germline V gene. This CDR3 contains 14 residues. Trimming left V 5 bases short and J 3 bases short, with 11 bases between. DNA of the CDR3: TGCGCCAGCAGTAGGGGAGGAGCCAATCAGCCCCAGCATTTT. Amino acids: CASSRGGANQPQHF.

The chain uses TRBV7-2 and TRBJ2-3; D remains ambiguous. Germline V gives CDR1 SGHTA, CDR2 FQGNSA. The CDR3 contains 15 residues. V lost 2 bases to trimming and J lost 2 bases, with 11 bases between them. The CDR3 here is CASSLSVTNTDTQYF. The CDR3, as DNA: TGTGCCAGCAGCTTATCGGTCACTAACACAGATACGCAGTATTTT.

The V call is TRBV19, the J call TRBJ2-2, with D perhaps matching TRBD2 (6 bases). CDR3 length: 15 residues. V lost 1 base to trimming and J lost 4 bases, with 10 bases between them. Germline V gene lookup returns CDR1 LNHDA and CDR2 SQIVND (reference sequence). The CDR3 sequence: CASSIVLGGTGELFF. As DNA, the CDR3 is TGTGCCAGTAGTATAGTTCTCGGGGGCACCGGGGAGCTGTTTTTT.

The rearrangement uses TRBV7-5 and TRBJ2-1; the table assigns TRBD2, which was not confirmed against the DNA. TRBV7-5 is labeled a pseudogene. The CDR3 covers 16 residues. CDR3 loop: CARSLFSREPYNEQFF. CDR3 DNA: TGTGCCAGAAGCTTATTTTCTCGCGAGCCCTACAATGAGCAGTTCTTC.